Each of the 25 T cell receptor beta chains below was sequenced from the same sample in a study of blood T cell repertoires in COVID-19. TCRdb's table, derived via immunoSEQ multiplex PCR, lists solely in-frame clones and lacks some. The sample has around 700,000 clones, about 90% seen once. The sample was peripheral blood. The receptors shown here come from a woman in her late teens or twenties with acute or convalescent COVID-19.

The rearrangement joins TRBV30 to TRBJ1-5; the D gene is possibly TRBD1 (5 bases). Trimming removed 5 bases from V and 5 bases from J, with 19 bases in between. The V gene's germline CDR1 is GTSNPN and CDR2 SVGIG (reference sequence). The CDR3 totals 15 residues. CDR3 DNA sequence: TGTGCCTGGTCAAAGGGAGGGGTCGGAGATCAGCCCCAGCATTTT. The encoded protein is CAWSKGGVGDQPQHF.

The rearrangement links TRBV3-1 (or the pseudogene TRBV3-2) to TRBJ1-2, with 9 bases identical to TRBD1. Germline assignment: CDR1 LGHDT and CDR2 YNNKEL (reference sequence). Trimming at V came to 4 bases and at J to 3 bases, leaving 0 bases not matched to a gene. The CDR3 runs 13 residues. The CDR3 coding sequence is TGTGCCAGCAGCCGGACAGGGGACTATGGCTACACCTTC. Translating gives CASSRTGDYGYTF.

This clone was counted between two and nine times. This chain links TRBV27 with TRBJ1-2, with 8 nucleotides matching TRBD1. CDR1 and CDR2 from the germline V gene are MNHEY and SMNVEV (reference sequence). This CDR3 is built from 14 residues. The V and J ends lost 5 bases and 3 bases, in that order; junction bases with no gene match: 5. The CDR3 protein is CASSVQGAHYGYTF. The CDR3 DNA follows: TGTGCCAGCAGTGTCCAGGGGGCACACTATGGCTACACCTTC.

This chain uses TRBV19 with TRBJ1-2, with a weak D call TRBD1 (5 bases). V lost 5 bases and J 6 bases, leaving 13 bases between the germline ends. The CDR3 is 13 amino acids. The germline gives CDR1 LNHDA, CDR2 SQIVND (reference sequence). CDR3 amino acids: CASSARAGDGYTF. CDR3 DNA sequence: TGTGCCAGTAGTGCCAGGGCTGGGGATGGCTACACCTTC.

The chain is built from TRBV12-3 or TRBV12-4 and TRBJ1-1; D not certain. V was pared by 5 bases and J by 1 base, with 8 bases between. The CDR3 runs to 13 residues. The CDR3 nucleotides read TGTGCCAGCAGTCCCTTCCCGAACACTGAAGCTTTCTTT. Translated, it gives CASSPFPNTEAFF.

This clone was counted between two and nine times. The chain is built from TRBV5-1 and TRBJ1-1; 7 positions agree with TRBD1. Germline V gene lookup returns CDR1 SGHRS and CDR2 YFSETQ. The junction had 6 bases not matched to a gene; V was cut back by 1 base and J by 3 bases. CDR3 length: 15 residues. CDR3 nucleotide sequence: TGCGCCAGCAGCTTGTTGACAGGGAGTTACACTGAAGCTTTCTTT. This gives the protein CASSLLTGSYTEAFF.

The chain employs TRBV6-5 and TRBJ1-2, with 9 bases fitting TRBD1. Germline assignment: CDR1 MNHEY and CDR2 SVGAGI. The CDR3 is 14 amino acids. V dropped 1 base and J dropped 7; count of bases not matched to a gene: 4. CDR3 sequence reads: CASSYLQGAGGYTF. The CDR3 bases are TGTGCCAGCAGTTACTTACAGGGGGCAGGTGGCTACACCTTC.

The chain is built from TRBV3-1 (or the pseudogene TRBV3-2) and TRBJ2-7; 8 bases line up with TRBD1. Germline-derived CDR1 and CDR2 are LGHDT and YNNKEL (reference sequence). The CDR3 runs to 15 residues. J gave up 6 bases and V 1 base, and 8 bases lay outside the gene matches. Here the CDR3 DNA reads TGTGCCAGCAGCCAAGGGACAGGGATAGGATCCGAGCAGTACTTC. This encodes CASSQGTGIGSEQYF.

The chain combines TRBV29-1 with TRBJ2-3, with a possible D match to TRBD2 (6 bases). V was pared by 6 bases and J by 1 base, with 20 bases between. From germline, CDR1 is SQVTM and CDR2 ANQGSEA. CDR3 size: 16 residues. The DNA for the CDR3 is TGCAGCGTGGGGGGTGAGAAAGGAAGAGGCACAGATACGCAGTATTTT. It is translated as CSVGGEKGRGTDTQYF.

This clone was seen a single time. The chain links TRBV25-1 to TRBJ2-1, with D maybe TRBD2 (5 bases). V was trimmed by 5 bases and J by 6 bases, leaving 17 bases between them. Germline CDR1 reads MGHDK; CDR2 reads SYGVNS. The CDR3 length is 15 residues. CDR3 nucleotide sequence: TGTGCCAGCAGTAATGCCGGGAAAAAGGGCAATGAGCAGTTCTTC. Encoded protein: CASSNAGKKGNEQFF.

The chain joins TRBV12-3 or TRBV12-4 to TRBJ2-1; no clear D. With 7 bases removed from V and 15 bases from J, the gap between germline ends came to 19 bases. CDR3 length: 12 residues. CDR3 amino acids: CASNIFREVPFF. In DNA form, the CDR3 reads TGTGCCAGCAACATCTTCCGAGAGGTCCCGTTCTTC.

V gene TRBV7-9 combines with J gene TRBJ1-6, with D perhaps TRBD1 (5 bases). The CDR3 extends over 15 amino acids. CDR1 SEHNR and CDR2 FQNEAQ come from the germline V gene (reference sequence). Deletions cut 4 bases from V and 9 bases from J, with 16 bases between. CDR3 DNA sequence: TGTGCCAGCAGCTCCCGGGACGGGAGAGGTTCACCCCTCCACTTT. As protein: CASSSRDGRGSPLHF.

CDR3 region: CASSLKSSFYGYTF. The DNA for the CDR3 is TGTGCCAGCAGTTTGAAGAGCTCCTTCTATGGCTACACCTTC. The J gene is TRBJ1-2, the V gene TRBV6-5; D remains unclear. V was pared by 4 bases and J by 4 bases, with 13 bases between. The CDR3 is 14 amino acids. Germline V CDR1 and CDR2: MNHEY, SVGAGI.

This sequence joins TRBV7-9 and TRBJ2-3, with D possibly TRBD2 on 5 matching bases. V was cut by 5 bases and J by 2 bases, with 11 bases left in between. The length of the CDR3 is 14 residues. Germline assignment: CDR1 SEHNR and CDR2 FQNEAQ (reference sequence). The CDR3 DNA reads as TGTGCCAGCAGCCCCTTCGGGGTCACAGATACGCAGTATTTT. Translated, it gives CASSPFGVTDTQYF.

Regarding this clone: Other DNA sequences within the sample encode an identical CDR3. The chain carries TRBV5-6 and TRBJ1-6; no clear D gene. The CDR3 loop spans 12 amino acids. CDR1 and CDR2 (germline): SGHDT, YYEEEE. Trimming took 1 base from V and 10 from J, leaving 6 bases between them. CDR3 region: CASSLSSSPLHF. The CDR3 nucleotides read TGTGCCAGCAGCTTGTCTTCCTCACCCCTCCACTTT.

V and J are TRBV14 and TRBJ2-7, with unresolved D. This CDR3 has 14 residues. Deletions cut 0 bases from V and 3 bases from J, with 9 bases between. Looked up from germline, CDR1 is SGHDN and CDR2 is FVKESK. The chain's CDR3 is CASSQDPEFYEQYF. CDR3 nucleotide sequence: TGTGCCAGCAGCCAAGACCCAGAATTCTACGAGCAGTACTTC.

This clone was counted between two and nine times. The CDR3 DNA follows: TGCGCCAGCAGCTTAACAGGGTGGCGGGGCTACACCTTC. Encoded protein: CASSLTGWRGYTF. The chain is built from TRBV5-1 and TRBJ1-2, with D perhaps TRBD1 (6 bases). CDR1 SGHRS and CDR2 YFSETQ come from the germline V gene. The V end was cut by 2 bases, the J end by 8 bases, with 13 bases between. The CDR3 consists of 13 residues.

This sequence joins TRBV9 and TRBJ2-1; D remains ambiguous. Deletions cut 0 bases from V and 10 bases from J, with 11 bases between. Germline assignment: CDR1 SGDLS and CDR2 YYNGEE. CDR3 length: 13 amino acids. In DNA form, the CDR3 reads TGTGCCAGCAGCGTAGACGGCTCGAGGGAGCAGTTCTTC. This sequence encodes CASSVDGSREQFF.

A single count supports this clone. The chain recombines TRBV9 with TRBJ2-7; 7 positions match TRBD2. Germline V gives CDR1 SGDLS, CDR2 YYNGEE. V lost 4 bases and J lost 1; bases outside the gene matches: 8. This CDR3 contains 15 residues. CDR3: CASSPRASGSYEQYF. CDR3 DNA sequence: TGTGCCAGCAGCCCGCGGGCTAGCGGTTCCTACGAGCAGTACTTC.

The rearrangement links TRBV7-9 to TRBJ2-7; TRBD1 matches at 7 bases. Losses at the gene ends were 1 base for V and 2 bases for J; bases not matched to a gene: 5. Germline loops: CDR1 SEHNR, CDR2 FQNEAQ (reference sequence). This CDR3 comprises 15 residues. The CDR3 DNA is TGTGCCAGCAGCTTAGTCGGGGACAGAACCTACGAGCAGTACTTC. It is translated as CASSLVGDRTYEQYF.

This clone appeared a few times. The V gene is TRBV2, the J gene TRBJ1-5; 8 nucleotides align to TRBD1. From germline, CDR1 is SNHLY and CDR2 FYNNEI. The CDR3 runs to 15 residues. With V trimmed by 5 bases and J by 2 bases, 5 bases remained unmatched. The CDR3 DNA reads as TGTGCCAGCAGTCGCGACAGGGGTGGCAATCAGCCCCAGCATTTT. Translating it yields CASSRDRGGNQPQHF.

This chain links TRBV10-3 with TRBJ2-7, with 8 bases fitting TRBD2. Germline V gives CDR1 ENHRY, CDR2 SYGVKD. V trimming: 2 bases; J trimming: 2 bases; junction bases outside the gene matches: 5. There are 15 residues in the CDR3. The CDR3 sequence is CAISELGLVAYEQYF. In DNA form, the CDR3 reads TGTGCCATCAGTGAGCTGGGACTAGTAGCCTACGAGCAGTACTTC.

The DNA for the CDR3 is TGTGCCAGCAGCCCTGGGGCTGGAAATCAGCCCCAGCATTTT. Its protein is CASSPGAGNQPQHF. The rearrangement joins TRBV7-2 to TRBJ1-5, with D possibly matching TRBD1 (5 bases). CDR1 SGHTA and CDR2 FQGNSA come from the germline V gene. There are 14 residues in the CDR3. Deletions cut 5 bases from V and 4 bases from J, with 12 bases between.

This clone was picked up one time. CDR3 in DNA: TGCGCCAGCAGCCACACTCAAAGCTCCTACAATGAGCAGTTCTTC. It encodes CASSHTQSSYNEQFF. V gene TRBV4-1 combines with J gene TRBJ2-1; D ambiguous. The V gene lost 3 bases and the J gene lost 0 bases, with 9 bases spanning the gap. The V gene's germline CDR1 is MGHRA and CDR2 YSYEKL. CDR3 length equals 15 residues.

This chain joins TRBV2 and TRBJ2-7; D is possibly TRBD1 (5 bases). V was trimmed by 7 bases and J by 0 bases, leaving 13 bases between them. The CDR3 sequence is 14 residues long. CDR1 SNHLY and CDR2 FYNNEI come from the germline V gene. The CDR3 bases are TGTGCCAGCAAAGGACCAGGGCCCTCCTACGAGCAGTACTTC. Protein product: CASKGPGPSYEQYF.